This T cell receptor beta chain emerged from a study of blood T cell repertoires in COVID-19. For the study at large: Donors in the United States, Italy and Spain gave samples during acute or convalescent COVID-19.

Germline assignment: CDR1 SGHTA and CDR2 FQGTGA. The V and J ends lost 3 bases and 7 bases, in that order; junction bases with no gene match: 4. This CDR3 comprises 13 residues. In the source study's methods: Reference gene primer amplification in the assay estimated nucleated cell counts. The assay was immunoSEQ multiplex PCR, and TCRdb's table has in-frame clones only and misses some. The DNA gave D and trimming, while V, J and clone size come from that table. The sample holds about 270,000 clones, around 86% seen once. Specimen: peripheral blood. The TCR sequence derives from an older woman with active or convalescent COVID-19. The J gene is TRBJ1-2, the V gene TRBV7-3, with 8 bases aligning to TRBD1. The CDR3: CASSLDREAGYTF. For the CDR3, the DNA is TGTGCCAGCAGCTTGGACAGGGAAGCTGGCTACACCTTC.